The sequence of this T cell receptor (beta chain) was determined in a study of blood T cell repertoires in COVID-19 (TCRdb year 2020). A note on the overall study: Collaborator samples came from the United States, Italy and Spain and covered acute and convalescent phases of COVID-19. Where available, HLA class I and class II types were taken from metadata supplied by the sample provider and were not determined by assay-based typing. Deeply sampled blood TCRbeta repertoires from subjects exposed to, actively infected with, or recovered from COVID-19 were included in the dataset. The sample metadata nearly always contained a de-identified subject ID, COVID-19 status, age in years and sex. Samples came from the ongoing ImmuneRACE study (first 160 participants) plus 1,254 subjects from 6 global collaborators. The repertoires were released in a freely available public database meant as a resource for research on the immune response to SARS-CoV-2. The material from the prospective study consisted of cDNA or gDNA derived from T cells, B-cell-depleted T cells, or PBMCs.

Study-level results and caveats: The quantity of clinical and demographic metadata differed by source and by participant and was supplied without curation.

On this clone: Its antigen is still unknown. Nothing much larger sits one base from this clone, and base qualities are not available.

The CDR3 has 16 amino acids, counting the end cysteine and phenylalanine. Kept here is only the CDR3 DNA, which spans 48 bases and is read in frame from base 1. Compared with germline, V lacks 4 bases and J lacks 4 bases; bases without a gene match: 12. Sequences SGHRS (CDR1) and YFSETQ (CDR2) are obtained from the germline V gene. The immunoSEQ Assay, a bias-controlled multiplex PCR, was used to amplify TCRbeta CDR3 regions from genomic DNA. The paper's data handling went like this. The number of nucleated cells in each sample was estimated by amplification of reference gene primers within the assay. To quantify the absolute abundance of each unique TCRbeta CDR3 rearrangement, sequence reads were collapsed and filtered. For each sample, productive Simpson clonality was calculated by taking the square root of Simpson's diversity index across productive rearrangements. TCRdb carries this immuneACCESS record with in-frame sequences only. Its versions omit some clonotypes, under half of them owing to an unresolved V gene in the studies checked, with the rest unexplained. Clonal size and the V and J genes are those of that table, whereas D and trimming came from the DNA. In all, the sample holds approximately 210,000 clones, and approximately 90% of those were seen once. In total, the top ten clones hold around 6.6% of the sample.

A second Seattle source provided samples from volunteer blood donors who had recovered from COVID-19. Whole blood was collected in K2EDTA tubes by collaborating institutions according to the institutions' own protocols. For TCRbeta analysis, collaborators shipped samples in one of three forms: frozen whole blood, isolated PBMCs, or DNA extracted from either of those sample types. The source is a middle-aged woman who had recovered from COVID-19. The chain links TRBV5-1 with TRBJ2-7; 9 central bases correspond to TRBD1. Sequenced input: peripheral blood. At the DNA level, the sequence is TGCGCCAGCAGCCCTGTCCCGGGACAGGGACAATACGAGCAGTACTTC. Its product reads: CASSPVPGQGQYEQYF.